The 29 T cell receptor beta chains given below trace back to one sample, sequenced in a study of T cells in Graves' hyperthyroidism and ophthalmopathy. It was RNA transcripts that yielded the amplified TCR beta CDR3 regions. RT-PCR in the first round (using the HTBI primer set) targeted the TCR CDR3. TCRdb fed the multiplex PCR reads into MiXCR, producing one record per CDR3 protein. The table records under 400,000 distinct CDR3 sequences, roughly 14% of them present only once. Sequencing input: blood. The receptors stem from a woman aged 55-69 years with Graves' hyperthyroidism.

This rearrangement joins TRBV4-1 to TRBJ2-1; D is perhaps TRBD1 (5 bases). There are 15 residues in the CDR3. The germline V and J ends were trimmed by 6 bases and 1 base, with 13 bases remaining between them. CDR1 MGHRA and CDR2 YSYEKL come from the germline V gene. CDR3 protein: CASSRGFNSYNEQFF. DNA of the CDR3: TGCGCCAGCAGTAGGGGATTCAATTCCTACAATGAGCAGTTCTTC.

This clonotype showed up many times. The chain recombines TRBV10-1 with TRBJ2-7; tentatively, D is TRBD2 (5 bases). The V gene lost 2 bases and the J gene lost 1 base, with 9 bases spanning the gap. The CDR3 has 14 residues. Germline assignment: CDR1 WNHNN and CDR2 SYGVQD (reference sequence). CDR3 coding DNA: TGCGCCAGCAGTGAGGGGGAGAGATCCTACGAGCAGTACTTC. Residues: CASSEGERSYEQYF.

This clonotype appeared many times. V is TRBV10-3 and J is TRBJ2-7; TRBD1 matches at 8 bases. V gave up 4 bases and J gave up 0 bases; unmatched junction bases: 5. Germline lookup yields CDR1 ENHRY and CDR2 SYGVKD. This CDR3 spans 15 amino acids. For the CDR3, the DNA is TGTGCCATCAGTGCAAGGACAGGGTCCTCCTACGAGCAGTACTTC. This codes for CAISARTGSSYEQYF.

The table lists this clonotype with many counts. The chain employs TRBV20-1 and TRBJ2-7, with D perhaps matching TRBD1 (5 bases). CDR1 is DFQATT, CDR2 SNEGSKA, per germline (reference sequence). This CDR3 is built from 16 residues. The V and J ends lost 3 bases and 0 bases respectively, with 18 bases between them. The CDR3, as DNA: TGCAGTGCTAGTCCCAAAGGGGCGGCGGTCTCCTACGAGCAGTACTTC. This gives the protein CSASPKGAAVSYEQYF.

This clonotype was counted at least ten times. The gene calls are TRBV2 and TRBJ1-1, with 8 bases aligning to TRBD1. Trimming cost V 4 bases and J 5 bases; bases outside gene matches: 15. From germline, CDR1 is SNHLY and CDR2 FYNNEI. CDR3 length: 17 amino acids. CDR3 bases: TGTGCCAGCAGTGTAAGGACAGGGATAATTGATTGGACTGAAGCTTTCTTT. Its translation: CASSVRTGIIDWTEAFF.

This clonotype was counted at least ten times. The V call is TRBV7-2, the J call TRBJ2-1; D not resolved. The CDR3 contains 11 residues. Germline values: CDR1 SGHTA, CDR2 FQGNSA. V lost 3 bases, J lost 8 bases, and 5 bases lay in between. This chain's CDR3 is CASSLSHEQFF. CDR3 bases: TGTGCCAGCAGCTTGTCCCATGAGCAGTTCTTC.

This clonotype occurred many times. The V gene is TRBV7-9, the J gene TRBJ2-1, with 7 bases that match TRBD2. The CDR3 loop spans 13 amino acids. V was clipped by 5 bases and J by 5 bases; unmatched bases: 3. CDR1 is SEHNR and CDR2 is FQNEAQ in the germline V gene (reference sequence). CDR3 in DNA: TGTGCCAGCAGCATCGGACTAGACAATGAGCAGTTCTTC. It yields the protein CASSIGLDNEQFF.

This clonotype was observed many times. The CDR3 loop reads CASSLASSGELFF. As DNA, the CDR3 is TGTGCCAGTTCCCTAGCGTCCTCCGGGGAGCTGTTTTTT. The chain links TRBV2 to TRBJ2-2, with D possibly matching TRBD2 (6 bases). V dropped 9 bases and J dropped 6 bases, with 14 bases sitting between them. CDR3 size: 13 residues. Germline CDR1 is SNHLY and CDR2 is FYNNEI.

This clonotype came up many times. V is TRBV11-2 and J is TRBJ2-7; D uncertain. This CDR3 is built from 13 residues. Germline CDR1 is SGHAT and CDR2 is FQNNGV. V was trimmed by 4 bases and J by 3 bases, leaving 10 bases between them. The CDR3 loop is CASSSRGYYEQYF. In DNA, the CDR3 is TGTGCCAGCAGCTCGCGCGGATACTACGAGCAGTACTTC.

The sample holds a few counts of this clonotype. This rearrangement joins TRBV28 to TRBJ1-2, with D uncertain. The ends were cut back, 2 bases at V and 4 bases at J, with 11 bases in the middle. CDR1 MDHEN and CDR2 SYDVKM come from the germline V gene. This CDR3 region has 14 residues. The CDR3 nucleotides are TGTGCCAGCAGTTTACCGAGGGCCGGCTATGGCTACACCTTC. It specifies CASSLPRAGYGYTF.

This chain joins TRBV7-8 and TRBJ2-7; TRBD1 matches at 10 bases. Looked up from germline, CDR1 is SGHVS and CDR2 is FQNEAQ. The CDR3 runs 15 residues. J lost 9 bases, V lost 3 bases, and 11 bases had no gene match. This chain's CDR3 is CASSFSPAGQGRQYF. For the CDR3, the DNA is TGTGCCAGCAGCTTCTCCCCGGCGGGACAGGGGAGGCAGTACTTC.

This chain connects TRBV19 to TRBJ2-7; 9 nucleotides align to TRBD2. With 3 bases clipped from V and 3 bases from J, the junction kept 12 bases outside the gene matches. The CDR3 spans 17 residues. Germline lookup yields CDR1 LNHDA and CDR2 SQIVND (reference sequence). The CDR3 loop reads CASSIRLAEERGYEQYF. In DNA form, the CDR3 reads TGTGCCAGTAGTATTCGACTAGCGGAGGAGAGGGGCTACGAGCAGTACTTC.

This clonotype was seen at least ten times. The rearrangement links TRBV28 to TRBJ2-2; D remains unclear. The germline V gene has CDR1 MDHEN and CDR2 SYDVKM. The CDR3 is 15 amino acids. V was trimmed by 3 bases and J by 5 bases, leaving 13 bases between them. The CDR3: CASSFIGVGTGELFF. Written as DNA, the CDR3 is TGTGCCAGCAGTTTTATTGGGGTGGGGACCGGGGAGCTGTTTTTT.

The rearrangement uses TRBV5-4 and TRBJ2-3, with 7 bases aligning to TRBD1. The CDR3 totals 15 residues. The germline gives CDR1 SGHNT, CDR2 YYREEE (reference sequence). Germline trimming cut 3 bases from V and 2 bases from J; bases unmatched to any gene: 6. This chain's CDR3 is CASSSGQDSTDTQYF. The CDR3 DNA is TGTGCCAGCAGCTCCGGACAGGACTCCACAGATACGCAGTATTTT.

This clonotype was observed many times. The CDR3 DNA reads as TGTGCCAGCAGCGTGGGACGGCCGAGCTACGAGCAGTACTTC. This gives the protein CASSVGRPSYEQYF. The chain joins TRBV5-6 to TRBJ2-7; TRBD1 or TRBD2 may be the D gene (5 bases each). Trimming took 4 bases from V and 3 from J, leaving 14 bases between them. The CDR3 sequence is 14 residues long. Germline loops: CDR1 SGHDT, CDR2 YYEEEE.

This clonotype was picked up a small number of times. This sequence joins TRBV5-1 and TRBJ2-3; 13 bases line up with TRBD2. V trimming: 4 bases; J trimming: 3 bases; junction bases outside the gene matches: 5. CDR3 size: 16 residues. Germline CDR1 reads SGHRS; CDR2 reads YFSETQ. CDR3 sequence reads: CASSPGLAGETDTQYF. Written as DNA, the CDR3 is TGCGCCAGCAGCCCCGGACTAGCGGGAGAAACAGATACGCAGTATTTT.

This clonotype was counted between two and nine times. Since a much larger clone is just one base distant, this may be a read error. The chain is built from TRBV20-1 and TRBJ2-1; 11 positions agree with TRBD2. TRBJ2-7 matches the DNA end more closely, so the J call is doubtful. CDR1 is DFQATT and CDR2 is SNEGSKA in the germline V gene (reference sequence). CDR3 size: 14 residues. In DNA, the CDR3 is TGCAGTGCTAGAACGGGACTAGCGGACAATGAGCAGTACTTC. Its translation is CSARTGLADNEQYF.

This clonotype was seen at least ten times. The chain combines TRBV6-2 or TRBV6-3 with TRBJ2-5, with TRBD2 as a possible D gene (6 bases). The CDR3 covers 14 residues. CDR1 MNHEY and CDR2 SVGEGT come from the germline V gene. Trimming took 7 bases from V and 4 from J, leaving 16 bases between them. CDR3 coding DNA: TGTGCCAGCACCGACGGGAGAAGCGGAGAGACCCAGTACTTC. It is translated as CASTDGRSGETQYF.

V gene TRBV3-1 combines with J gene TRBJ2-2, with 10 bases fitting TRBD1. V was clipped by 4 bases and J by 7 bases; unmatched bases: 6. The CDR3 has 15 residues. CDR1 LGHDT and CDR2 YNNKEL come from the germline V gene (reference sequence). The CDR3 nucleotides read TGTGCCAGCAGCCCGGGACAGGGGATTGTCGGGGAGCTGTTTTTT. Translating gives CASSPGQGIVGELFF.

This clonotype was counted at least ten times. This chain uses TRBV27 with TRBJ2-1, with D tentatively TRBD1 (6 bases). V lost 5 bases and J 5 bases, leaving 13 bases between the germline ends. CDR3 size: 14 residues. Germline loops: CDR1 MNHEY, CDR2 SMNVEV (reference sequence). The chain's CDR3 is CASSATWGHNEQFF. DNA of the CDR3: TGTGCCAGCAGTGCCACCTGGGGGCACAATGAGCAGTTCTTC.

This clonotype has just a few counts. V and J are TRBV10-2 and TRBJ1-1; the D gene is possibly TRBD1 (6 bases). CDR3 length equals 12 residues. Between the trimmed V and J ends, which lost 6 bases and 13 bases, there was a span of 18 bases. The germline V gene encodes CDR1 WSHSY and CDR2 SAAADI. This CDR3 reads CASRDLKGVGFF. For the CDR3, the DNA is TGCGCCAGCAGGGACCTAAAGGGGGTTGGTTTCTTT.

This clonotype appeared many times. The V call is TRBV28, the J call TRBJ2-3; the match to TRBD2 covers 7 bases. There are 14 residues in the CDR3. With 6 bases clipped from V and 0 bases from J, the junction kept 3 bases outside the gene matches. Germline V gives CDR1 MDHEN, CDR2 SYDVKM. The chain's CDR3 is CASRGGLSTDTQYF. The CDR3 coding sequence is TGTGCCAGCAGGGGGGGACTAAGCACAGATACGCAGTATTTT.

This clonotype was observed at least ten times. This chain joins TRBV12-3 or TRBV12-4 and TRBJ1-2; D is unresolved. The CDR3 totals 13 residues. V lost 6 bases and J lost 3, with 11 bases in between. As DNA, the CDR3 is TGTGCCAGCAGGCCAGGCCCCTACTATGGCTACACCTTC. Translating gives CASRPGPYYGYTF.

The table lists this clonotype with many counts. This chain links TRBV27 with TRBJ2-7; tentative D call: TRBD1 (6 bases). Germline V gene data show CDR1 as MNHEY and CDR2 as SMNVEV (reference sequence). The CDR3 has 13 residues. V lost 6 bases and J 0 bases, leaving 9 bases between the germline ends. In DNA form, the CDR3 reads TGTGCCAGCAGCACAGGGCCCTCCTACGAGCAGTACTTC. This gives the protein CASSTGPSYEQYF.

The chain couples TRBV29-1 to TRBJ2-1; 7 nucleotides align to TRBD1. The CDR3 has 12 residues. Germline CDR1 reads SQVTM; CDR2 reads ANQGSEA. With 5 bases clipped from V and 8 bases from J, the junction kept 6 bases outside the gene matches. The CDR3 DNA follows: TGCAGCGTTTATTACAGGGGCGATGAGCAGTTCTTC. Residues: CSVYYRGDEQFF.

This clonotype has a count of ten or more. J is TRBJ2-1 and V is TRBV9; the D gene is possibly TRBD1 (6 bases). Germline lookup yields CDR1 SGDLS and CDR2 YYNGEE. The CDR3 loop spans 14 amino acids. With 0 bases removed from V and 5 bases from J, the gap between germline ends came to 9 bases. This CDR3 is CASSVGQGNNEQFF. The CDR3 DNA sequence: TGTGCCAGCAGCGTAGGGCAGGGGAACAATGAGCAGTTCTTC.

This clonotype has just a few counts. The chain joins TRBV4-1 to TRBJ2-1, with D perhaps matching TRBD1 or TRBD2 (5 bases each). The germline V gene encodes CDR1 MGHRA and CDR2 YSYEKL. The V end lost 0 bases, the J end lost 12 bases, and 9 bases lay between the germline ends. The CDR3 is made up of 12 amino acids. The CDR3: CASSQERDRQFF. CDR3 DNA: TGCGCCAGCAGCCAAGAAAGGGACCGGCAGTTCTTC.

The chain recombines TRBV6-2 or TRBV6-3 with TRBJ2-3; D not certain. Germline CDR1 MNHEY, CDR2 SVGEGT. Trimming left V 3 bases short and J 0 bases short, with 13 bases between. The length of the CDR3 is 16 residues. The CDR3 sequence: CASSYQFGTSTDTQYF. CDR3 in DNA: TGTGCCAGCAGTTATCAGTTTGGTACGAGCACAGATACGCAGTATTTT.

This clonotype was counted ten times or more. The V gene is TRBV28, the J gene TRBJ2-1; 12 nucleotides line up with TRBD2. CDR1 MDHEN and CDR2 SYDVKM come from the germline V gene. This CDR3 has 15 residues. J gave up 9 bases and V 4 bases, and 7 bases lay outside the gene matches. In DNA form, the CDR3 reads TGTGCCAGCAGTTCCACCCGACTAGCGGGAGCTGAGCAGTTCTTC. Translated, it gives CASSSTRLAGAEQFF. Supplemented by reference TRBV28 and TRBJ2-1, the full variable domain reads DVKVTQSSRYLVKRTGEKVFLECVQDMDHENMFWYRQDPGLGLRLIYFSYDVKMKEKGDIPEGYSVSREKKERFSLILESASTNQTSMYLCASSSTRLAGAEQFFGPGTRLTVL.